This paragraph covers one T cell receptor beta chain sequence. The data originate from a study of sequential checkpoint blockade in melanoma. As for the study in general: Arm A got nivolumab then ipilimumab; arm B the reverse, 1:1. Both treatment sequences were followed by maintenance nivolumab.

Treatment: randomized to nivolumab then ipilimumab (arm A) or the reverse (arm B). None of the patients previously received DNA-damaging chemotherapy. Live CD3+CD8+ CD19− CD56− cells were sorted from PBMCs. This CDR3 contains 14 residues. Germline V CDR1 and CDR2: MNHEY, SMNVEV (reference sequence). Trimming shortened V by 6 bases and J by 1 base, and 10 bases separated the two germline ends. Sequencing used immunoSEQ multiplex PCR; TCRdb keeps in-frame clones, though not all of them. This table has 25,000 to 35,000 clones, 83% appearing once. The specimen was CD8+ T cells sorted from blood (inferred from file names), collected from a patient given nivolumab and ipilimumab in sequence. This sequence originates from a human donor with melanoma. This rearrangement joins TRBV27 to TRBJ2-1; tentatively, D is TRBD1 (6 bases). DNA for the CDR3: TGTGCCAGCAGGACAACAGGGTCCTACAATGAGCAGTTCTTC. The encoded protein is CASRTTGSYNEQFF.